A selection of T cell receptor beta chains follows, all from one sample in a study of metastatic and nonmetastatic thyroid tumors. Through MiXCR, TCRdb re-clonotyped the PCR reads. Among under 20,000 clones listed, 34% were seen once. The specimen sequenced was tumor tissue. These receptors all come from a female donor with papillary thyroid cancer or a benign thyroid nodule (not recorded which). Some clones in this sample may be carry-over from other donors' samples. Both conserved end residues are part of each CDR3. A D gene is named only where the DNA matches it firmly. For some rows the clone size is stated as once, few or many, or as a class when expanded; others skip it.

J	V	D	size	DNA	CDR3
TRBJ1-3	TRBV18	.	.	TGTGCCAGCTCACCAGCTATGCAGTCCTCTGGAAACACCATATATTTT	CASSPAMQSSGNTIYF
TRBJ1-5	TRBV7-2	.	medium-sized	TGTGCCAGCAGCTTGAGGGGCGGCAATCAGCCCCAGCATTTT	CASSLRGGNQPQHF
TRBJ2-3	TRBV6-2/TRBV6-3	.	.	TGTGCCAGCAGTTACGGCGGTACGCAGTATTTT	CASSYGGTQYF
TRBJ1-2	TRBV28	TRBD1	.	TGTGCCAGCAGCTCTGGACAGGGCTATGGCTACACCTTC	CASSSGQGYGYTF
TRBJ1-1	TRBV5-1	.	medium-sized	TGCGCCAGCAGAGGTGGGGGAGGGATGAACACTGAAGCTTTCTTT	CASRGGGGMNTEAFF
TRBJ2-7	TRBV18	.	.	TGTGCCAGCTCACCTCCCCAGGCAGCCAGCTCCTACGAGCAGTACTTC	CASSPPQAASSYEQYF
TRBJ2-2	TRBV20-1	TRBD1	large	TGCAGTGCGCCCAGACAGGGATCGAACACCGGGGAGCTGTTTTTT	CSAPRQGSNTGELFF
TRBJ2-2	TRBV19	.	many	TGTGCCAGTAGGTCCCGAGGAGGGAACACCGGGGAGCTGTTTTTT	CASRSRGGNTGELFF
TRBJ2-1	TRBV30	.	medium-sized	TGTGCCTGGAGTCTGATACCTGGGGATGAGCAGTTCTTC	CAWSLIPGDEQFF
TRBJ2-7	TRBV20-1	.	medium-sized	TGCAGTGCTAGCCTCCCCGCCACCCCCTACGAGCAGTACTTC	CSASLPATPYEQYF
TRBJ2-3	TRBV19	TRBD2	few	TGTGCCAGTAGTATAGCACCTAGCGGGGGTGGCGATACGCAGTATTTT	CASSIAPSGGGDTQYF
TRBJ2-7	TRBV12-3/TRBV12-4	.	.	TGTGCCAGCAGTTTTGGGTACGAGCAGTACTTC	CASSFGYEQYF
TRBJ2-3	TRBV6-1	.	few	TGTGCCTCGGGTTTTGGGCAGAGCACAGATACGCAGTATTTT	CASGFGQSTDTQYF
TRBJ2-7	TRBV28	TRBD2	few	TGTGCCAGCAATCCCCCCGGAGCGGGAGGGATTAAGTACTTC	CASNPPGAGGIKYF
TRBJ1-2	TRBV10-2	.	.	TGCGCCAGCAGTTATGGAGGGGCCGATGGCTACACCTTC	CASSYGGADGYTF
TRBJ2-1	TRBV6-2/TRBV6-3	TRBD2	medium-sized	TGTGCCAGCAGTTCGGCCTCCGGGGGACTAGAGCAGTTCTTC	CASSSASGGLEQFF
TRBJ2-7	TRBV30	.	.	TGTGCCTGGACCCTATGGGGAGGAGAGCAGTACTTC	CAWTLWGGEQYF
TRBJ2-5	TRBV14	TRBD2	many	TGTGCCAGCAGCCAAGGGGTAACTAGCGGGGAGGAGACCCAGTACTTC	CASSQGVTSGEETQYF
TRBJ2-7	TRBV28	TRBD2	.	TGTGCCAGCAGTTTAGCGGGAGGGCCGTACGAGCAGTACTTC	CASSLAGGPYEQYF
TRBJ1-5	TRBV19	.	.	TGTGCCAGTAGTATCAAACCCACTCAGCCCCAGCATTTT	CASSIKPTQPQHF
TRBJ1-2	TRBV19	.	large	TGTGCCAGTAGTATACCGGGCTACTATGGCTACACCTTC	CASSIPGYYGYTF
TRBJ2-3	TRBV6-1	.	few	TGTGCCAGCAGTGATGTAACGGTTATCACAGATACGCAGTATTTT	CASSDVTVITDTQYF
TRBJ2-1	TRBV7-3	TRBD2	.	TGTGCCAGCATCCCTGGACTAGCGGCCTGGGAGCAGTTCTTC	CASIPGLAAWEQFF
TRBJ1-1	TRBV5-1	.	once	TGCGCCAGCAGCTTGTTGAAGGGTGAAGCTTTCTTT	CASSLLKGEAFF
TRBJ1-5	TRBV12-3/TRBV12-4	TRBD1	medium-sized	TGTGCCAGCAGTATAGGACAGGGAGATCATAGCAATCAGCCCCAGCATTTT	CASSIGQGDHSNQPQHF
TRBJ2-1	TRBV24-1	.	.	TGTGCCACCAGTGAACCCGGTACAGGGTACAGTGAGCAGTTCTTC	CATSEPGTGYSEQFF
TRBJ2-1	TRBV6-4	.	few	TGTGCCAGCAGTGACGGGGGCGCCAGCTCCTACAATGAGCAGTTCTTC	CASSDGGASSYNEQFF
TRBJ2-7	TRBV4-2	TRBD1	.	TGTGCCAGCAGCCAAGAGTGGACAGGGTCCGGCGAGCAGTACTTC	CASSQEWTGSGEQYF
TRBJ2-7	TRBV9	TRBD1	.	TGTGCCAGCAGTCCCGGGACAGGGGGCTTATACGAGCAGTACTTC	CASSPGTGGLYEQYF
TRBJ2-1	TRBV27	.	few	TGTGCCAGCAGTTTAGTCAGGGGCCATGAGCAGTTCTTC	CASSLVRGHEQFF
TRBJ1-1	TRBV5-4	.	.	TGTGCCAGCAGCTTGTCGGTGGGGACCACTGAAGCTTTCTTT	CASSLSVGTTEAFF
TRBJ1-1	TRBV30	.	.	TGTGCCTGGAGTGTATGGGGTGGTGCCACTGAAGCTTTCTTT	CAWSVWGGATEAFF
TRBJ1-2	TRBV19	.	.	TGTGCCAGTAGAAACTATGGCTACACCTTC	CASRNYGYTF
TRBJ2-1	TRBV12-5	TRBD2	many	TGTGCTAGTGGTTTGGTGGTAGCGGGAGTAGTTGAGCAGTTCTTC	CASGLVVAGVVEQFF
TRBJ1-6	TRBV28	.	.	TGTGCCAGCACCCGATCCCCTTTGGTGGATAATTCACCCCTCCACTTT	CASTRSPLVDNSPLHF
TRBJ2-2	TRBV7-7	.	.	TGTGCTAGCACCCATTCGGGCGCCGGGGAGCTGTTTTTT	CASTHSGAGELFF
TRBJ1-3	TRBV30	.	medium-sized	TGTGCCTGGAGTGTCTCTGGAAACACCATATATTTT	CAWSVSGNTIYF
TRBJ2-7	TRBV25-1	.	medium-sized	TGTGCCAGCAGTGAATTGACCGGAGGGTCCCCCTACGAGCAGTACTTC	CASSELTGGSPYEQYF
TRBJ2-6	TRBV27	TRBD1	few	TGTGCCAGCACTTCGACAGGGGCTGGGGCCAACGTCCTGACTTTC	CASTSTGAGANVLTF
TRBJ2-7	TRBV20-1	TRBD1	.	TGCAGTGCTAGAGATCCTCTCGGACAGGGGGCGGGGGAGCAGTACTTC	CSARDPLGQGAGEQYF
TRBJ1-5	TRBV28	.	many	TGTGCCAGCAGTTTAAATCTTTATCAGCCCCAGCATTTT	CASSLNLYQPQHF
TRBJ1-1	TRBV6-1	TRBD1	few	TGTGCCAGCAGTGAAGAGGGGGCTCTTGGCGCTTTCTTT	CASSEEGALGAFF
TRBJ1-4	TRBV11-2	.	.	TGTGCCAGCGCGGGGTGGTCTAATGAAAAACTGTTTTTT	CASAGWSNEKLFF
TRBJ1-5	TRBV28	.	.	TGTGCCAGCAGGGGACGCAATCAGCCCCAGCATTTT	CASRGRNQPQHF
TRBJ2-3	TRBV5-1	TRBD2	medium-sized	TGCGCCAGCAGCGGGGGACTAGCCCAAAGCACAGATACGCAGTATTTT	CASSGGLAQSTDTQYF
TRBJ1-5	TRBV7-2	.	.	TGTGCCAGCAGCTTAGAGGCATTTCAGCCCCAGCATTTT	CASSLEAFQPQHF
TRBJ2-1	TRBV12-3/TRBV12-4	TRBD1	.	TGTGCCAGCAGACTCGGGACAGGGACTACCTCCTACAATGAGCAGTTCTTC	CASRLGTGTTSYNEQFF